This T cell receptor (beta chain) is drawn from a study of blood T cell repertoires in COVID-19. Study details: From T cells, B-cell-depleted T cells, or PBMCs came the material, which was cDNA or gDNA.

The CDR3 has 16 residues. The V segment lost 3 bases and the J segment 6 bases; nucleotides outside the gene matches: 7. The germline V gene encodes CDR1 SGHVS and CDR2 FQNEAQ. Recruited during active infection, patients (from Seattle) were subsequently followed longitudinally. As processed by the authors: Estimated nucleated cell counts came from reference gene primer amplification. The method was immunoSEQ multiplex PCR; TCRdb's version includes in-frame clones alone and lacks a portion of them. V, J and clone size were drawn from that table, and D and trimming were deduced from the DNA. The table shows approximately 290,000 clones, with nearly 90% occurring only once.

The chain combines TRBV7-8 with TRBJ1-6; 8 bases agree with TRBD1. The TCR originated in a woman under 40 with COVID-19, enrolled during active disease. The sequencing sample was made of peripheral blood. The DNA for the CDR3 is TGTGCCAGCAGCTTTATAGGACAGGGTTTTAATTCACCCCTCCACTTT. Protein product: CASSFIGQGFNSPLHF. The full variable domain, in which reference TRBV7-8 and TRBJ1-6 provide the parts outside the CDR3, is GAGVSQSPRYKVAKRGQDVALRCDPISGHVSLFWYQQALGQGPEFLTYFQNEAQLDKSGLPSDRFFAERPEGSVSTLKIQRTQQEDSAVYLCASSFIGQGFNSPLHFGNGTRLTVT.